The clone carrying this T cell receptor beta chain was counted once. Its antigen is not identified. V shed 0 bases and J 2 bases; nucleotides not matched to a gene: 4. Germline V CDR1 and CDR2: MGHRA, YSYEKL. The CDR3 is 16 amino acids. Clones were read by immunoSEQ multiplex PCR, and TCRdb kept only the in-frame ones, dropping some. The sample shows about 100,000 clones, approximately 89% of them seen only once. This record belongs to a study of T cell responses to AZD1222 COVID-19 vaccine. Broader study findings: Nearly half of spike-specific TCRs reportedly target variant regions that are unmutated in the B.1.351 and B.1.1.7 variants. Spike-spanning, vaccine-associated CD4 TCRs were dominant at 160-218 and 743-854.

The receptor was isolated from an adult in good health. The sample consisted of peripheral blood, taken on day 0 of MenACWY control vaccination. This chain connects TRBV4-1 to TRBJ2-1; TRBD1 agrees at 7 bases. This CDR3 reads CASSQDRGQTYNEQFF. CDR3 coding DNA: TGCGCCAGCAGCCAAGATAGGGGACAGACCTACAATGAGCAGTTCTTC.